This T cell receptor beta chain appears in the sequencing data of a study of technical replicates of blood from a few donors. The assay was immunoSEQ multiplex PCR, and TCRdb's table has in-frame clones only and misses some. The repertoire holds approximately 13,000 clones, with roughly 83% as singletons. Germline loops: CDR1 LNHDA, CDR2 SQIVND (reference sequence). V was cut by 4 bases and J by 6 bases, with 7 bases left in between. The CDR3 length is 11 residues. The chain links TRBV19 to TRBJ2-7, with D maybe TRBD2 (5 bases). The receptor was derived from a human donor in good health. Sequencing input: PBMCs. The CDR3 sequence is CASSNSGEQYF. The CDR3 bases are TGTGCCAGTAGTAACAGCGGCGAGCAGTACTTC.